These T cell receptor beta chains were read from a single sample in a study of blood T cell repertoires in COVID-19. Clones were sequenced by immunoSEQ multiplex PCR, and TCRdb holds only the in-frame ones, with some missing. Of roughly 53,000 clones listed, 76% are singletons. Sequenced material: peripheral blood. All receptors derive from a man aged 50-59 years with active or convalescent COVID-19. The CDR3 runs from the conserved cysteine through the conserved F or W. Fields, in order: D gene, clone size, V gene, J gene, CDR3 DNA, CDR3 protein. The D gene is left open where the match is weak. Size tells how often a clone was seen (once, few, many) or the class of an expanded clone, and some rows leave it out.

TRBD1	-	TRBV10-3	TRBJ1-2	TGTGCCATCAGTGGTGGACAGGGAGGAAGAGGCTACACCTTC	CAISGGQGGRGYTF
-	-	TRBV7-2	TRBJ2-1	TGTGCCAGCAGCCGCCCAACAGTGGATGAGCAGTTCTTC	CASSRPTVDEQFF
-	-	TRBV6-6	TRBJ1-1	TGTGCCAGCGGCAGGGGAGTCTCCACTGAAGCTTTCTTT	CASGRGVSTEAFF
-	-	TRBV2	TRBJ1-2	TGTGCCAGCAGTGAAGCCCGGGACTATCATGGCTACACCTTC	CASSEARDYHGYTF
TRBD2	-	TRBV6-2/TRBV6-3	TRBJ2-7	TGTGCCAGCAGCCAGGGAGGGTACGAGCAGTACTTC	CASSQGGYEQYF
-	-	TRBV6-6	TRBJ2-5	TGTGCCAGCAGTTACCCCGGGTCATCGGCTCAAGAGACCCAGTACTTC	CASSYPGSSAQETQYF
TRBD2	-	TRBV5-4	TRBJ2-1	TGTGCCAGCAGCTTGCGCGGGGGGATGTACAATGAGCAGTTCTTC	CASSLRGGMYNEQFF
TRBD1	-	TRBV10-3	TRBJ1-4	TGTGCCATCAGCTCGGGACAGGAAAATGAAAAACTGTTTTTT	CAISSGQENEKLFF
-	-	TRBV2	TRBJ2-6	TGTGCCAGCAGTGACATCTCTGGGGCCAACGTCCTGACTTTC	CASSDISGANVLTF
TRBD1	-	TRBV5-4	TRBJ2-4	TGTGCCAGCAGCTCCAAGGGGGCTCAAGCCAAAAACATTCAGTACTTC	CASSSKGAQAKNIQYF
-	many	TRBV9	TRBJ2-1	TGTGCCAGCAGCGGACAGGACCACAATGAGCAGTTCTTC	CASSGQDHNEQFF
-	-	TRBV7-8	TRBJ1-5	TGTGCCAGCAGCTTATTAGGGACTCGCAATCAGCCCCAGCATTTT	CASSLLGTRNQPQHF
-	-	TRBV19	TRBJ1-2	TGTGCCAGTAGCCCCGAACAGGTAGCATATGGCTACACCTTC	CASSPEQVAYGYTF
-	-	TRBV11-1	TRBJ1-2	TGTGCCAGCAGCTCGGACAACAACTATGGCTACACCTTC	CASSSDNNYGYTF
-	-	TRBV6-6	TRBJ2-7	TGTGCCAGCAGTCCCTCGGGGGTCGGGTACGAGCAGTACTTC	CASSPSGVGYEQYF
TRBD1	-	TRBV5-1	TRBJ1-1	TGCGCCAGCACGGACTATCAGGGGGCAGAGACTGAAGCTTTCTTT	CASTDYQGAETEAFF
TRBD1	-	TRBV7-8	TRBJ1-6	TGTGCCAGCAGCCCCGGGACAGAGAATTCACCCCTCCACTTT	CASSPGTENSPLHF
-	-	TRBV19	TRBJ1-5	TGTGCCAGTAGTATATTAGTCAATCAGCCCCAGCATTTT	CASSILVNQPQHF
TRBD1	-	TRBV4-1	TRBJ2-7	TGCGCCAGCAGCCAAGTGGACAGGGGTAACGAGCAGTACTTC	CASSQVDRGNEQYF
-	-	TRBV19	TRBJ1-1	TGTGCCAGTAGACTCCCCCGCCGGACAGAAGCTTTCTTT	CASRLPRRTEAFF
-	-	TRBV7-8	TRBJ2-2	TGTGCCAGCAACCCCGGAGGGCCGGTCCCTGCCGGGGAGCTGTTTTTT	CASNPGGPVPAGELFF
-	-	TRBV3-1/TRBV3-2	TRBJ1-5	TGTGCCAGCAGTCAGACTTTTCGGGGCAATCAGCCCCAGCATTTT	CASSQTFRGNQPQHF
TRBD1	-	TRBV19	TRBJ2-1	TGTGCCAGTACCCCGGGACAGGGGCAAACCAAGCAGTTCTTC	CASTPGQGQTKQFF
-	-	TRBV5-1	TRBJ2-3	TGCGCCAGCAGCTTGGTTGTCGTCAGTAGCACAGATACGCAGTATTTT	CASSLVVVSSTDTQYF
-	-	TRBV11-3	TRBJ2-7	TGTGCCAGCACCTGTCTTAACTACGAGCAGTACTTC	CASTCLNYEQYF
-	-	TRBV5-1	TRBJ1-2	TGCGCCAGCAGCCCTTCGGTAGAGGGGGTACGGGGCTACACCTTC	CASSPSVEGVRGYTF